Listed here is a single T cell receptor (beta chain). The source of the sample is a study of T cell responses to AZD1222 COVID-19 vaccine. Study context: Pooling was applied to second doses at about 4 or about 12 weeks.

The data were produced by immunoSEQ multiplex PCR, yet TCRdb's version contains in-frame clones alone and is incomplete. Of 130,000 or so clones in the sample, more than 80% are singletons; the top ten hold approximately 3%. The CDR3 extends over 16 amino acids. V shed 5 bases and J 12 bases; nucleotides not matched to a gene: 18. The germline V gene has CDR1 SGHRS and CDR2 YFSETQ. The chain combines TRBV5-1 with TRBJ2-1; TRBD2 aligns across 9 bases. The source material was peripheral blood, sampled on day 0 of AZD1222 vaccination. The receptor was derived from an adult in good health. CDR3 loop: CASSYSVAGALAAQFF. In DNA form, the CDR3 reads TGCGCCAGCAGTTATTCGGTAGCGGGGGCTCTGGCGGCGCAGTTCTTC.